This record covers a single TCR beta chain. What it binds is unknown. The data were obtained in a study of shared clonotypes between healthy human individuals. Study-level findings and limits: Rarefaction revealed incomplete sorted-subset sequencing despite large depth.

Some clones are missing from TCRdb's copy, which holds only in-frame ones; the method was immunoSEQ multiplex PCR. The sample carries 1,500,000 or so clones, approximately 98.5% recorded once. Trimming removed 6 bases at V and 0 bases at J, with 15 bases between. The V gene's germline CDR1 is MNHEY and CDR2 SVGAGI. CDR3 length: 15 amino acids. Specimen: naive CD4+ T cells sorted from blood. Subset meaning: CD45RA+ positively selected. The TCR comes from a man under 40 in good health. The chain carries TRBV6-5 and TRBJ2-7; a weak D match, TRBD2 (6 bases). The CDR3 sequence is CASSLGGISSYEQYF. The CDR3 DNA follows: TGTGCCAGCAGCCTTGGAGGGATAAGCTCCTACGAGCAGTACTTC.